The present T cell receptor beta chain was sequenced within a study of T cell responses to AZD1222 COVID-19 vaccine. Clones were sequenced by immunoSEQ multiplex PCR, and TCRdb holds only the in-frame ones, with some missing. Among some 170,000 clones listed, approximately 88% were seen once. Germline-derived CDR1 and CDR2 are MDHEN and SYDVKM. Trimming took 5 bases from V and 6 from J, leaving 16 bases between them. This CDR3 is built from 14 residues. The source of this sequence is an adult in good health. V is TRBV28 and J is TRBJ1-1; D possibly corresponds to TRBD1 (5 bases). Specimen: peripheral blood, collected on day 0 of AZD1222 vaccination. The CDR3 spells CASSPSGSTSEAFF. In nucleotides, the CDR3 is TGTGCCAGCAGTCCCTCAGGGAGTACATCTGAAGCTTTCTTT.